The 23 T cell receptor beta chains in this list originate from one sample, sequenced in a study of blood T cell repertoires in COVID-19. Some clones are missing from TCRdb's copy, which holds only in-frame ones; the method was immunoSEQ multiplex PCR. The table has under 300,000 clones, roughly 80% seen once; the top ten hold just under 6.5%. Sequencing used peripheral blood. Receptors were obtained from a woman aged 60-75 years with active or convalescent COVID-19.

This clone has only a few counts. CDR3 sequence: CASSPDRGETQYF. The CDR3 DNA follows: TGTGCCAGCAGTCCGGACAGGGGAGAGACCCAGTACTTC. The chain carries TRBV2 and TRBJ2-5; TRBD1 matches at 9 bases. Germline V gene sequence: CDR1 SNHLY, CDR2 FYNNEI. The ends lost 5 bases at V and 4 bases at J; junction bases unmatched: 2. CDR3 length: 13 amino acids.

This clone showed up just once. The V gene is TRBV7-2, the J gene TRBJ2-7, with D tentatively TRBD2 (7 bases). Trimming shortened V by 5 bases and J by 0 bases, and 14 bases separated the two germline ends. The germline V gene encodes CDR1 SGHTA and CDR2 FQGNSA. The CDR3 runs to 15 residues. The DNA of the CDR3 is TGTGCCAGCAGCAAAAGGGGGGGCGGCTCCTACGAGCAGTACGTC. It yields the protein CASSKRGGGSYEQYV.

This clone showed up just once. The chain joins TRBV5-1 to TRBJ2-7, with 8 positions matching TRBD2. This CDR3 is 14 amino acids long. With V trimmed by 3 bases and J by 4 bases, 6 bases remained unmatched. The germline gives CDR1 SGHRS, CDR2 YFSETQ. The CDR3 nucleotides are TGCGCCAGCAGCTCGAAAGCGGGAGCATACGAGCAGTACTTC. It codes for CASSSKAGAYEQYF.

This clone was seen just once. The chain carries TRBV4-1 and TRBJ2-7; D might be TRBD2 (7 bases). The CDR3 covers 16 residues. Germline assignment: CDR1 MGHRA and CDR2 YSYEKL. V was pared by 4 bases and J by 4 bases, with 20 bases between. CDR3 nucleotide sequence: TGCGCCAGCAGCCGGGGCTCTTATCGGGGGGCGTACGAGCAGTACTTC. Translated: CASSRGSYRGAYEQYF.

This clone was seen a few times. The V gene is TRBV9, the J gene TRBJ1-3; D remains ambiguous. The CDR3 length is 13 residues. V was pared by 3 bases and J by 9 bases, with 13 bases between. Germline V gene sequence: CDR1 SGDLS, CDR2 YYNGEE. The CDR3, as DNA: TGTGCCAGCAGCGACCTATTGGAGGGCACCATATATTTT. Its translation is CASSDLLEGTIYF.

The rearrangement links TRBV2 to TRBJ2-5; TRBD1 aligns across 9 bases. The CDR3 length is 14 residues. After removal of 6 bases from V and 1 base from J, the junction contained 3 bases not matched to a gene. Germline-derived CDR1 and CDR2 are SNHLY and FYNNEI. CDR3 bases: TGTGCCAGCAGGAGGGACAGGGCCCAAGAGACCCAGTACTTC. Protein product: CASRRDRAQETQYF.

The rearrangement links TRBV5-1 to TRBJ2-2, with 8 bases that match TRBD1. Germline CDR1 reads SGHRS; CDR2 reads YFSETQ. The V and J ends lost 4 bases and 4 bases, in that order; junction bases with no gene match: 6. This CDR3 has 15 amino acids. CDR3 DNA sequence: TGCGCCAGCAGCCGAGGACAGGGTGGCACCGGGGAGCTGTTTTTT. Translation: CASSRGQGGTGELFF. The complete variable domain, with remaining parts taken from reference TRBV5-1 and TRBJ2-2, reads KAGVTQTPRYLIKTRGQQVTLSCSPISGHRSVSWYQQTPGQGLQFLFEYFSETQRNKGNFPGRFSGRQFSNSRSEMNVSTLELGDSALYLCASSRGQGGTGELFFGEGSRLTVL.

V is TRBV5-6 and J is TRBJ2-5; TRBD2 is a possible D gene (7 bases). The CDR3 spans 16 residues. CDR1 and CDR2 from the germline V gene are SGHDT and YYEEEE. Trimming stripped 0 bases from V and 2 bases from J, with 14 bases between. The CDR3 spells CASSLEGGLLQETQYF. CDR3 nucleotides: TGTGCCAGCAGCTTGGAAGGGGGACTACTACAAGAGACCCAGTACTTC.

V usage is TRBV3-1 (or the pseudogene TRBV3-2) and J usage is TRBJ2-1; D gene uncertain. Trimming stripped 4 bases from V and 0 bases from J, with 13 bases between. The CDR3 consists of 16 residues. From germline, CDR1 is LGHDT and CDR2 YNNKEL (reference sequence). Here the CDR3 DNA reads TGTGCCAGCAGCCGACCGACTTCAAGCTCCTACAATGAGCAGTTCTTC. Encoded protein: CASSRPTSSSYNEQFF.

The V and J genes are TRBV11-2 and TRBJ2-1, with 10 positions matching TRBD2. V shed 5 bases and J 6 bases; nucleotides not matched to a gene: 7. The CDR3 extends over 15 amino acids. The germline CDR1 and CDR2 sequences are SGHAT and FQNNGV. The CDR3 nucleotides read TGTGCCAGCAGCAACCGGCGGACTAGCGGCAATGAGCAGTTCTTC. Its translation: CASSNRRTSGNEQFF. The entire variable domain, with the rest obtained from reference TRBV11-2 and TRBJ2-1, is as follows: EAGVAQSPRYKIIEKRQSVAFWCNPISGHATLYWYQQILGQGPKLLIQFQNNGVVDDSQLPKDRFSAERLKGVDSTLKIQPAKLEDSAVYLCASSNRRTSGNEQFFGPGTRLTVL.

The chain links TRBV7-8 to TRBJ2-7; 9 bases are shared with TRBD1. CDR1 and CDR2 from the germline V gene are SGHVS and FQNEAQ. The CDR3 is 15 amino acids. Trimming at V came to 4 bases and at J to 3 bases, leaving 7 bases not matched to a gene. CDR3 DNA sequence: TGTGCCAGCAGCTCGGGACAGGGAGGGTACTACGAGCAGTACGTC. Protein: CASSSGQGGYYEQYV.

V gene TRBV5-8 combines with J gene TRBJ2-5, with 15 bases identical to TRBD2. The length of the CDR3 is 17 residues. Germline V gives CDR1 SGHTS, CDR2 YDEGEE. Unmatched junction bases numbered 5, after V lost 1 base and J lost 4 bases. The CDR3 bases are TGTGCCAGCAGCTTGAGGACGGGACTAGCGGGAGGAGAGACCCAGTACTTC. It specifies CASSLRTGLAGGETQYF.

This clone has a single count. Other nucleotide sequences in the sample specify the same CDR3. The V gene is TRBV10-3, the J gene TRBJ2-3, with TRBD1 matching 11 bases. This CDR3 is built from 16 residues. V gave up 2 bases and J gave up 3 bases; unmatched junction bases: 4. CDR1 ENHRY and CDR2 SYGVKD come from the germline V gene. Written as DNA, the CDR3 is TGTGCCATCAGTGAGCCAGGGACAGGGGGAACAGATACGCAGTATTTT. Its protein is CAISEPGTGGTDTQYF.

This rearrangement joins TRBV9 to TRBJ2-6; possibly TRBD2 for D (6 bases). The CDR3 has 15 amino acids. Germline V CDR1 and CDR2: SGDLS, YYNGEE. Trimming took off 5 bases at V and 0 bases at J, with 9 bases between the two ends. The CDR3 loop reads CASRGTFSGANVLTF. The CDR3 nucleotides are TGTGCCAGCAGGGGGACTTTCTCTGGGGCCAACGTCCTGACTTTC. The full variable domain, its missing parts supplied by reference TRBV9 and TRBJ2-6, is DSGVTQTPKHLITATGQRVTLRCSPRSGDLSVYWYQQSLDQGLQFLIQYYNGEERAKGNILERFSAQQFPDLHSELNLSSLELGDSALYFCASRGTFSGANVLTFGAGSRLTVL.

This clone was seen a handful of times. The chain joins TRBV2 to TRBJ1-1, with 8 bases identical to TRBD1. The trim removed 2 bases at V and 9 bases at J, leaving 2 bases unmatched. Germline V gene sequence: CDR1 SNHLY, CDR2 FYNNEI. This CDR3 is built from 12 residues. The CDR3 nucleotides read TGTGCCAGCAGTGAATGGACAGGGAAAGCTTTCTTT. Translation gives CASSEWTGKAFF.

The V call is TRBV6-5, the J call TRBJ1-6; 7 nucleotides line up with TRBD1. Germline CDR1 is MNHEY and CDR2 is SVGAGI. With V trimmed by 10 bases and J by 3 bases, 6 bases remained unmatched. The CDR3 loop spans 14 amino acids. The CDR3 DNA reads TGTGCCACCAGCAGGACAGGCTATAATTCACCCCTCCACTTT. Protein: CATSRTGYNSPLHF.

The V gene is TRBV2, the J gene TRBJ1-4; 8 bases match TRBD1. CDR1 is SNHLY and CDR2 is FYNNEI in the germline V gene. This CDR3 is built from 16 residues. The J segment lost 0 bases and the V segment lost 6 bases, leaving 6 bases of the junction unmatched. The CDR3 bases are TGTGCCAGCAGAGACGACAGGGGAGCAACTAATGAAAAACTGTTTTTT. Translated: CASRDDRGATNEKLFF.

The rearrangement links TRBV24-1 to TRBJ2-2; no reliable D call. Germline CDR1 KGHDR, CDR2 SFDVKD. The CDR3 is made up of 12 amino acids. V lost 7 bases and J 8 bases, leaving 10 bases between the germline ends. The CDR3 protein is CATRSAAGELFF. The CDR3 bases are TGTGCCACCAGGAGCGCCGCGGGGGAGCTGTTTTTT.

V usage is TRBV2 and J usage is TRBJ2-3, with D unresolved. The length of the CDR3 is 13 residues. V lost 0 bases and J lost 6, with 7 bases in between. CDR1 and CDR2 from the germline V gene are SNHLY and FYNNEI. CDR3 protein: CASSEALRDTQYF. The CDR3 DNA reads TGTGCCAGCAGTGAAGCCCTGCGGGATACGCAGTATTTT.

As concerns this clone: In the same sample, other DNA sequences code for this CDR3. The chain has TRBV27 and TRBJ2-3, with D perhaps TRBD2 (5 bases). The CDR3 runs to 12 residues. V was pared by 2 bases and J by 6 bases, with 6 bases between. Germline assignment: CDR1 MNHEY and CDR2 SMNVEV (reference sequence). The CDR3 region is CASSLRGDTQYF. The CDR3 bases are TGTGCCAGCAGTTTACGAGGGGATACGCAGTATTTT.

V gene TRBV10-2 combines with J gene TRBJ1-1, with 8 bases identical to TRBD1. Per the germline V gene, CDR1 is WSHSY and CDR2 is SAAADI. The CDR3 sequence is 12 residues long. The V gene end was trimmed by 6 bases and the J gene end by 10 bases; junction bases not matched to a gene: 7. This CDR3 reads CASSHRGLGAFF. CDR3 sequence (DNA): TGCGCCAGCAGCCACAGGGGGTTGGGAGCTTTCTTT.

The rearrangement joins TRBV19 to TRBJ2-3; 7 nucleotides align to TRBD2. CDR1 and CDR2 from the germline V gene are LNHDA and SQIVND (reference sequence). The CDR3 runs 15 residues. V lost 10 bases and J lost 1; bases outside the gene matches: 11. CDR3 protein: CATASGTSGTDTQYF. In nucleotides, the CDR3 is TGTGCCACCGCTAGCGGAACTTCTGGCACAGATACGCAGTATTTT.

This sequence joins TRBV19 and TRBJ2-2; 11 nucleotides align to TRBD2. Trimming took 5 bases from V and 6 from J; bases not matched to a gene: 14. Germline loops: CDR1 LNHDA, CDR2 SQIVND (reference sequence). This CDR3 region has 18 residues. Here the CDR3 reads CASSSASLAGGPAGELFF. CDR3 DNA: TGTGCCAGTAGTTCCGCCTCTTTAGCGGGGGGGCCCGCCGGGGAGCTGTTTTTT.